Shown below are 22 T cell receptor beta chains from a single sample sequenced in a study of blood T cell repertoires in COVID-19. Sequenced by immunoSEQ multiplex PCR; TCRdb stores in-frame clones only, minus some. The sample carries under 350,000 clones, about 92% recorded once. Sequencing used PBMCs or T cells enriched from blood (not recorded which). These receptors were taken from a man between 60 and 70 years old who had recovered from COVID-19.

The V call is TRBV6-6, the J call TRBJ2-7; D is perhaps TRBD1 (5 bases). The CDR3 loop spans 14 amino acids. Trimming took 8 bases from V and 2 from J, leaving 16 bases between them. Germline V gene lookup returns CDR1 MNHNY and CDR2 SVGAGI (reference sequence). The CDR3 nucleotides read TGTGCCAGCGCGACAGACTGGGCCACCTACGAGCAGTACTTC. Protein: CASATDWATYEQYF.

This chain joins TRBV4-3 and TRBJ1-2, with D possibly matching TRBD1 (5 bases). Germline CDR1 is LGHNA and CDR2 is YSLEER. The V end was cut by 0 bases, the J end by 7 bases, with 12 bases between. The CDR3 is 14 amino acids. CDR3 sequence: CASSQEYGTGGYTF. The DNA for the CDR3 is TGCGCCAGCAGCCAAGAATATGGGACTGGTGGCTACACCTTC.

Turning to this clone: The junction and the germline gene differ at one end; a read error may be behind it. This chain links TRBV7-7 with TRBJ2-7, with D perhaps TRBD2 (6 bases). The CDR3 is 14 residues long. Germline-derived CDR1 and CDR2 are SSHAT and FNYEAQ (reference sequence). The CDR3, as DNA: TGTGCTAGCAGCTTAGGTAGCGGAGACTACGAGCAGTACTTC. It encodes CASSLGSGDYEQYF. Drawing the rest from reference TRBV7-7 and TRBJ2-7, the complete variable domain is GAGVSQSPRYKVTKRGQDVTLRCDPISSHATLYWYQQALGQGPEFLTYFNYEAQPDKSGLPSDRFSAERPEGSISTLTIQRTEQRDSAMYRCASSLGSGDYEQYFGPGTRLTVT.

The chain combines TRBV7-2 with TRBJ2-7; weak D call: TRBD1 (6 bases). The CDR3 length is 14 residues. The V and J ends lost 1 base and 4 bases respectively, with 11 bases between them. Germline V gene lookup returns CDR1 SGHTA and CDR2 FQGNSA. CDR3 nucleotides: TGTGCCAGCAGCTTAGGGACAGCCCCATACGAGCAGTACTTC. Translating gives CASSLGTAPYEQYF.

J is TRBJ2-5 and V is TRBV5-1; 7 bases map to TRBD2. J lost 5 bases, V lost 0 bases, and 10 bases had no gene match. This CDR3 is built from 16 residues. Per the germline V gene, CDR1 is SGHRS and CDR2 is YFSETQ. CDR3 nucleotide sequence: TGCGCCAGCAGCTTGGCTCCAGCGGGAACGTCTGAGACCCAGTACTTC. It codes for CASSLAPAGTSETQYF.

The rearrangement uses TRBV9 and TRBJ2-1; possibly TRBD1 for D (6 bases). Germline CDR1 and CDR2: SGDLS and YYNGEE. The ends were cut back, 1 base at V and 10 bases at J, with 9 bases in the middle. CDR3 length: 12 residues. CDR3 sequence (DNA): TGTGCCAGCAGCGTACAGGGGTGGGAGCAGTTCTTC. It specifies CASSVQGWEQFF. The variable domain in full, with the rest retrieved from reference TRBV9 and TRBJ2-1, is DSGVTQTPKHLITATGQRVTLRCSPRSGDLSVYWYQQSLDQGLQFLIQYYNGEERAKGNILERFSAQQFPDLHSELNLSSLELGDSALYFCASSVQGWEQFFGPGTRLTVL.

The chain joins TRBV19 to TRBJ1-6; possibly TRBD1 for D (5 bases). V lost 7 bases and J lost 7, with 11 bases in between. The length of the CDR3 is 13 residues. From germline, CDR1 is LNHDA and CDR2 SQIVND (reference sequence). This CDR3 reads CASIQPGNSPLHF. CDR3 coding DNA: TGTGCCAGTATACAACCAGGGAATTCACCCCTCCACTTT.

This clone was observed once. The CDR3 sequence: CAWNGGINYGYTF. CDR3 in DNA: TGTGCCTGGAATGGAGGTATCAACTATGGCTACACCTTC. This chain uses TRBV30 with TRBJ1-2; D remains unclear. The CDR3 spans 13 residues. Trimming took off 4 bases at V and 2 bases at J, with 11 bases between the two ends. Per the germline V gene, CDR1 is GTSNPN and CDR2 is SVGIG (reference sequence).

The chain recombines TRBV30 with TRBJ2-2; TRBD1 aligns across 8 bases. V dropped 5 bases and J dropped 6; count of bases not matched to a gene: 11. CDR3 size: 15 residues. Germline V lookup: CDR1 GTSNPN, CDR2 SVGIG (reference sequence). The CDR3 nucleotides are TGTGCCTGGCAATTTGGACAGGGATTGTCCGGGGAGCTGTTTTTT. It yields the protein CAWQFGQGLSGELFF.

The chain has TRBV11-2 and TRBJ1-2; no clear D. Looked up from germline, CDR1 is SGHAT and CDR2 is FQNNGV. The CDR3 has 13 residues. Trimming took off 4 bases at V and 8 bases at J, with 14 bases between the two ends. CDR3 residues: CASSSPRGGGYTF. CDR3 DNA sequence: TGTGCCAGCAGCTCCCCCCGAGGAGGAGGCTACACCTTC.

The chain is built from TRBV6-5 and TRBJ2-3; tentative D call: TRBD1 (5 bases). This CDR3 is built from 14 residues. Trimming left V 5 bases short and J 3 bases short, with 12 bases between. Per the germline V gene, CDR1 is MNHEY and CDR2 is SVGAGI. For the CDR3, the DNA is TGTGCCAGCAGTATCACCAGGGCGACAGATACGCAGTATTTT. Its translation is CASSITRATDTQYF.

V is TRBV19 and J is TRBJ1-2; D is ambiguous. Trimming shortened V by 7 bases and J by 7 bases, and 19 bases separated the two germline ends. CDR3 length: 14 residues. CDR1 and CDR2 (germline): LNHDA, SQIVND (reference sequence). The CDR3: CASTRSRGLPGYTF. CDR3 nucleotides: TGTGCCAGTACCAGATCCCGGGGTCTGCCTGGCTACACCTTC.

V gene TRBV30 combines with J gene TRBJ2-6; D unresolved. In germline, CDR1 is GTSNPN, CDR2 SVGIG (reference sequence). CDR3 length equals 12 residues. Trimming took 8 bases from V and 4 from J, leaving 9 bases between them. The CDR3 DNA sequence: TGTGCCGGGATAGCCGGGGCCAACGTCCTGACTTTC. Translating gives CAGIAGANVLTF.

The chain uses TRBV9 and TRBJ2-1; 9 nucleotides align to TRBD2. The CDR3 has 13 amino acids. The germline gives CDR1 SGDLS, CDR2 YYNGEE. Germline trimming cut 3 bases from V and 12 bases from J; bases unmatched to any gene: 7. The CDR3 region is CASSGRGGGRQFF. The CDR3 DNA reads as TGTGCCAGCAGCGGGCGCGGGGGGGGTCGGCAGTTCTTC. Combining the CDR3 with reference TRBV9 and TRBJ2-1 gives the whole variable domain DSGVTQTPKHLITATGQRVTLRCSPRSGDLSVYWYQQSLDQGLQFLIQYYNGEERAKGNILERFSAQQFPDLHSELNLSSLELGDSALYFCASSGRGGGRQFFGPGTRLTVL.

This clone came up a few times. The rearrangement uses TRBV10-3 and TRBJ1-4; D may be TRBD1 (6 bases). V lost 3 bases, J lost 8 bases, and 13 bases lay in between. Per the germline V gene, CDR1 is ENHRY and CDR2 is SYGVKD. The CDR3 runs to 14 residues. The CDR3 spells CAISEGGFREKLFF. The CDR3 nucleotides are TGTGCCATCAGTGAAGGGGGTTTCCGCGAAAAACTGTTTTTT.

The chain employs TRBV3-1 (or the pseudogene TRBV3-2) and TRBJ1-2; 7 nucleotides agree with TRBD1. CDR1 and CDR2 (germline): LGHDT, YNNKEL (reference sequence). With 2 bases clipped from V and 8 bases from J, the junction kept 8 bases outside the gene matches. This CDR3 has 14 residues. The CDR3 nucleotides read TGTGCCAGCAGCCAAACCCACAGGGGAGGCGGCTACACCTTC. It translates to CASSQTHRGGGYTF.

CDR3 amino acids: CASSQSPSEQFF. DNA of the CDR3: TGTGCCAGCAGCCAAAGCCCAAGTGAGCAGTTCTTC. The chain is built from TRBV3-1 (or the pseudogene TRBV3-2) and TRBJ2-1; D unclear. Per the germline V gene, CDR1 is LGHDT and CDR2 is YNNKEL (reference sequence). CDR3 length equals 12 residues. V lost 2 bases and J lost 9, with 8 bases in between.

V and J are TRBV5-4 and TRBJ1-3, with a tentative D call TRBD1 (5 bases). Germline CDR1 is SGHNT and CDR2 is YYREEE (reference sequence). Trimming shortened V by 0 bases and J by 2 bases, and 6 bases separated the two germline ends. CDR3 length: 14 amino acids. The CDR3 DNA is TGTGCCAGCAGCTTGGCAGGGACTGGAAACACCATATATTTT. Translating it yields CASSLAGTGNTIYF.

V usage is TRBV6-2 or TRBV6-3 and J usage is TRBJ1-5; D is undetermined. The V and J ends lost 0 bases and 6 bases respectively, with 9 bases between them. The CDR3 contains 14 residues. Germline CDR1 MNHEY, CDR2 SVGEGT. The CDR3 nucleotides read TGTGCCAGCAGTTACTCGAGTTCTTTTCAGCCCCAGCATTTT. As protein: CASSYSSSFQPQHF.

The chain uses TRBV7-2 and TRBJ2-1, with 7 bases aligning to TRBD1. Per germline, CDR1 SGHTA and CDR2 FQGNSA. This CDR3 region has 13 residues. V shed 1 base, J shed 13 bases, and the junction held 7 bases outside the gene matches. CDR3 sequence (DNA): TGTGCCAGCAGCTTAGTCTATGGGACAGAACAGTTCTTC. Protein sequence: CASSLVYGTEQFF.

The chain joins TRBV7-8 to TRBJ2-1; TRBD1 might be the D (5 bases). The CDR3 contains 15 residues. Germline CDR1 and CDR2: SGHVS and FQNEAQ. Deletions cut 5 bases from V and 0 bases from J, with 11 bases between. As DNA, the CDR3 is TGTGCCAGCAGCCGTCCAGGGTTCTCCTACAATGAGCAGTTCTTC. It codes for CASSRPGFSYNEQFF.

The rearrangement uses TRBV7-2 and TRBJ2-5; 9 bases are shared with TRBD1. Germline values: CDR1 SGHTA, CDR2 FQGNSA. CDR3 length: 14 residues. J gave up 4 bases and V 5 bases, and 5 bases lay outside the gene matches. This CDR3 reads CASSPSTGGETQYF. The CDR3 DNA sequence: TGTGCCAGCAGCCCATCGACAGGGGGAGAGACCCAGTACTTC.